Given below is one T cell receptor (beta chain) in context. The CDR3 length is 16 residues. The germline CDR1 and CDR2 sequences are SEHNR and FQNEAQ (reference sequence). Trimming left V 6 bases short and J 6 bases short, with 18 bases between. The data stem from a study of patients and donors after allogeneic stem cell transplantation. TCRdb ran MiXCR on the RT-PCR reads and lists one entry per CDR3 protein. The repertoire includes over 400,000 distinct CDR3 sequences, roughly 16% of them detected once, and roughly 7.2% sits in the top ten. This chain links TRBV7-9 with TRBJ1-6; a possible D gene is TRBD1 (5 bases). Sequencing was performed on blood, either unsorted or a sorted T cell fraction (not recorded which). The sequence was collected from a human donor who was either an allogeneic HSCT recipient or a stem cell or donor lymphocyte infusion donor (not recorded which). It is not recorded whose cells these are; they may come from a transplant donor. The CDR3, as DNA: TGTGCCAGCAGACGATTTCGGGACGGGATTAATTCACCCCTCCACTTT. Translated, it gives CASRRFRDGINSPLHF.